This TCR beta chain was profiled in a study of tumor-infiltrating lymphocytes in primary liver carcinoma (dated by TCRdb to about 2017). Regarding the complete study: Surgical resection was performed in China between late 2015 and early 2016 on about 5 patients with histopathologically diagnosed primary liver carcinoma. Of the five patients (three men and two women, aged 30 to 69 years), four had hepatocellular carcinoma and one had combined HCC and intrahepatic cholangiocarcinoma. TCRbeta repertoire sequencing, expression microarrays and whole-exome sequencing were combined in the study across five regions of each liver tumor, with adjacent normal tissue and blood also included. TCRbeta repertoire sequencing covered 35 specimens from 5 patients: roughly 25 tumor regions, 5 adjacent noncancerous liver tissues and 5 peripheral blood samples. The tumors of the five patients were staged as T1-T3 N0M0, with maximum diameters ranging from roughly 4.2 to 10 cm. Each sample produced roughly 3.65 to 7.5 million productive TCRbeta reads, and read depth showed no significant difference between tissue types. Technical replicate repertoires showed high reproducibility, with mean shared-clone rates roughly 0.88 and correlation coefficients above 0.95.

Using a constant-region primer and ProtoScript II reverse transcriptase, TCRbeta-specific cDNA was reverse-transcribed from about 0.45 ug total RNA. Construction of the TCRbeta libraries relied on three nested rounds of multiplex PCR, following a slightly modified ARM-PCR procedure. Each of the first two PCR rounds ran for about 10 cycles and used multiplex TRBV1-TRBV30 forward primers together with a Cbeta reverse primer. Sample barcodes and Illumina adapters were attached in a final 25-cycle PCR using Deep VentR polymerase. Before sequencing, amplicons between 200 and 500 bp were purified from gel using a QIAquick gel extraction kit. The TCRbeta amplicons were sequenced with 250-bp paired-end reads on an Illumina HiSeq 2500. The study's own analysis went as follows. Trimmomatic v0.33 was used to quality-trim the reads, and FLASH v1.2.11 was used to merge paired reads so that full CDR3 sequences could be recovered. MiGEC v1.2.1b assigned V, D and J germline segments to the rearranged TCRbeta sequences. VDJtools v1.0.0 computed clonotype statistics and Shannon-Wiener diversity indices. Except for diversity analysis, only the 250 most abundant clonotypes of each sample were used in subsequent analyses to reduce sampling bias. TCRdb handled the public reads itself, with Q25 trimming in fastp and clone calling in MiXCR, and kept productive beta chains. Every distinct CDR3 protein forms one entry, paired with its most common genes and DNA. What appears here as the V and J calls and clone size reflects TCRdb's work, not the paper's. Counted in this sample were 330,000 or so distinct CDR3 sequences; around 60% of them appeared once. About 6.5% of the sample goes to the ten largest clones.

Blood RNA was extracted from unsorted whole blood with TRIzol reagent; germline DNA came from the DNeasy Blood & Tissue kit. At the time of sampling, the patients were treatment-naive and had chronic HBV infection. About 3.6 milliliters of peripheral blood were collected into K2EDTA tubes before surgery. From the cysteine up to the phenylalanine, the CDR3 has a length of 16 residues. Solely the CDR3 DNA is kept, with 48 bases framed from the first base. The V and J ends are trimmed by 5 bases and 1 base, leaving 17 bases between them. From a lookup of the germline V gene, CDR1 and CDR2 are MGHRA and YSYEKL. Broader findings and caveats from the paper: Since the samples were bulk and unsorted, there was no way to compare CD4+ and CD8+ T cell repertoires. Repertoire overlap was found to be higher between tumor regions (mean approximately 35%) than between tumor-adjacent (about 17%) or tumor-blood (approximately 15%) pairs, consistent with antigen-driven expansion. The top 250 clones accounted for a significantly greater share of the repertoire in tumors than in blood (p = 0.039). The study included only four to six patients, and the authors note findings should be validated in a larger study. Because only the TCR beta chain was sequenced and unpaired alpha chains were not captured, true repertoire diversity is likely underestimated.

Worth noting for this clonotype: Its binding antigen is unknown. This may be a read error, as it is one base from a much larger clone.

Sequencing was carried out using peripheral blood. The sequence joins TRBV4-1 to TRBJ1-1, with no reliable assignment of the D segment. The TCR comes from a man aged 40-55 years with primary liver carcinoma and hepatitis B virus infection. For the CDR3, the sequence is CASSSPRAAENTEAFF. The DNA reads as follows: TGCGCCAGCAGCTCACCCCGTGCCGCCGAGAACACTGAAGCTTTCTTT.